The present T cell receptor beta chain was sequenced within a study of glioma-infiltrating T cells. This clonotype showed up many times. Antigen specificity is unknown. TCR alpha and beta CDR3 regions were amplified from RNA using iRepertoire nested multiplex PCR. Each CDR3 protein is one row after TCRdb ran MiXCR on the multiplex PCR reads. Of approximately 190,000 distinct CDR3 sequences in the sample, roughly 32% are singletons; the top ten hold around 21%. Points from the study as a whole: Above-expected tissue-blood divergence occurred in all gliomas, most in low-grade ones. CDR3 overlap between tissue and blood was very small.

CDR1 is SGHTA and CDR2 is FQGNSA in the germline V gene. J was trimmed by 2 bases and V by 5 bases; bases with no gene match: 7. The CDR3 loop spans 16 amino acids. The sequence came from a human donor with low-grade glioma or glioblastoma, undergoing nonglioma brain surgery, or in good health (not recorded which). J is TRBJ2-3 and V is TRBV7-2, with TRBD2 identical over 10 bases. The material sequenced was glioma tissue, nonneoplastic brain tissue, or PBMCs (not recorded which). CDR3 DNA: TGTGCCAGCAGCCCAGTAGCGGGAGGCTTCACAGATACGCAGTATTTT. Protein sequence: CASSPVAGGFTDTQYF.